Shown below are 29 T cell receptor beta chains from a single sample sequenced in a study of cytomegalovirus exposure and HLA in healthy donors. It was with 60 Vbeta and 13 Jbeta primers that the PCR ran. Data came from immunoSEQ multiplex PCR; TCRdb stores just in-frame clones and leaves some out. The sample carries just over 150,000 clones, roughly 80% recorded once. Material for sequencing was PBMCs. All receptors derive from a female donor in good health and CMV-seronegative.

The J gene is TRBJ1-1, the V gene TRBV29-1, with TRBD1 identical over 10 bases. Losses at the gene ends were 7 bases for V and 6 bases for J; bases not matched to a gene: 17. The CDR3 sequence is 16 residues long. CDR1 SQVTM and CDR2 ANQGSEA come from the germline V gene. The CDR3 DNA follows: TGCAGCGCCCGGTCTGGGACAGGGGTCCTGGGACCTGAAGCTTTCTTT. Its protein product is CSARSGTGVLGPEAFF.

The rearrangement uses TRBV2 and TRBJ1-1, with 8 positions matching TRBD1. Losses at the gene ends were 6 bases for V and 5 bases for J; bases not matched to a gene: 8. This CDR3 region has 14 residues. Per the germline V gene, CDR1 is SNHLY and CDR2 is FYNNEI. CDR3 residues: CASRQGASWTEAFF. The CDR3 DNA follows: TGTGCCAGCAGGCAGGGGGCGTCGTGGACTGAAGCTTTCTTT. The variable domain in full, with the rest retrieved from reference TRBV2 and TRBJ1-1, is EPEVTQTPSHQVTQMGQEVILRCVPISNHLYFYWYRQILGQKVEFLVSFYNNEISEKSEIFDDQFSVERPDGSNFTLKIRSTKLEDSAMYFCASRQGASWTEAFFGQGTRLTVV.

This sequence joins TRBV5-1 and TRBJ1-4, with 8 nucleotides matching TRBD1. The junction had 10 bases not matched to a gene; V was cut back by 5 bases and J by 4 bases. Germline lookup yields CDR1 SGHRS and CDR2 YFSETQ. This CDR3 contains 16 residues. CDR3 DNA sequence: TGCGCCAGCAGATCCGTGGTAGGGACAGGTAATGAAAAACTGTTTTTT. Its protein product is CASRSVVGTGNEKLFF.

The chain is built from TRBV7-9 and TRBJ1-1; possibly TRBD1 for D (6 bases). Germline-derived CDR1 and CDR2 are SEHNR and FQNEAQ (reference sequence). V was shortened by 0 bases and J by 0 bases, with 14 bases between the two germline ends. This CDR3 spans 17 amino acids. CDR3 region: CASSLAQGRDMNTEAFF. CDR3 coding DNA: TGTGCCAGCAGCTTAGCACAGGGAAGGGACATGAACACTGAAGCTTTCTTT.

V gene TRBV5-1 combines with J gene TRBJ2-3; possible D gene TRBD1, 6 bases. From germline, CDR1 is SGHRS and CDR2 YFSETQ. Trimming took 1 base from V and 0 from J, leaving 9 bases between them. The CDR3 contains 15 residues. CDR3 DNA sequence: TGCGCCAGCAGCTTGTGGACAGTGAGCACAGATACGCAGTATTTT. Protein sequence: CASSLWTVSTDTQYF.

The chain is built from TRBV5-1 and TRBJ2-7, with 10 nucleotides matching TRBD1. Trimming removed 4 bases from V and 4 bases from J; junction bases left unmatched: 11. Germline CDR1 is SGHRS and CDR2 is YFSETQ. This CDR3 spans 16 amino acids. The CDR3 is CASSPPTGGAGYEQYF. CDR3 nucleotide sequence: TGCGCCAGCAGCCCCCCGACAGGGGGCGCCGGGTACGAGCAGTACTTC.

This chain connects TRBV19 to TRBJ2-3; the match to TRBD2 covers 7 bases. The germline V gene encodes CDR1 LNHDA and CDR2 SQIVND (reference sequence). Trimming took 4 bases from V and 5 from J; bases not matched to a gene: 12. The CDR3 totals 16 residues. DNA for the CDR3: TGTGCCAGTAGTACCCCCGGGGGAGGGGTCGAAGATACGCAGTATTTT. Translation: CASSTPGGGVEDTQYF.

This clone came up once. This chain connects TRBV5-1 to TRBJ2-5, with D hard to call. Germline V gives CDR1 SGHRS, CDR2 YFSETQ. The CDR3 sequence is 14 residues long. V was pared by 0 bases and J by 2 bases, with 8 bases between. The DNA for the CDR3 is TGCGCCAGCAGCTTGGATCCGCGGCAAGAGACCCAGTACTTC. This encodes CASSLDPRQETQYF.

This rearrangement joins TRBV5-1 to TRBJ2-5; D gene unclear. The CDR3 length is 12 residues. The germline V gene encodes CDR1 SGHRS and CDR2 YFSETQ. Trimming took off 2 bases at V and 5 bases at J, with 7 bases between the two ends. CDR3 in DNA: TGCGCCAGCAGCTTCGGGTGGGAGACCCAGTACTTC. It encodes CASSFGWETQYF.

J is TRBJ2-5 and V is TRBV5-1; 7 bases are a match to TRBD2. The CDR3 is made up of 14 amino acids. Losses at the gene ends were 1 base for V and 4 bases for J; bases not matched to a gene: 4. The germline V gene encodes CDR1 SGHRS and CDR2 YFSETQ. The CDR3 is CASSLFSGSETQYF. CDR3 coding DNA: TGCGCCAGCAGCTTGTTTAGCGGGTCAGAGACCCAGTACTTC.

There are a few counts of this clone. The chain couples TRBV9 to TRBJ2-2; a weak D match, TRBD2 (5 bases). V was shortened by 0 bases and J by 9 bases, with 15 bases between the two germline ends. Germline V gene data show CDR1 as SGDLS and CDR2 as YYNGEE. This CDR3 contains 15 residues. CDR3 in amino acids: CASSVVGGGTRELFF. In DNA, the CDR3 is TGTGCCAGCAGCGTAGTTGGAGGAGGTACCCGGGAGCTGTTTTTT.

The gene calls are TRBV5-4 and TRBJ2-5; D unresolved. This CDR3 has 14 residues. Germline CDR1 SGHNT, CDR2 YYREEE (reference sequence). Trimming took off 0 bases at V and 2 bases at J, with 8 bases between the two ends. The CDR3 here is CASSLGSQQETQYF. CDR3 bases: TGTGCCAGCAGCTTGGGGAGCCAGCAAGAGACCCAGTACTTC.

J is TRBJ1-4 and V is TRBV30; 11 positions agree with TRBD1. There are 14 residues in the CDR3. CDR1 is GTSNPN and CDR2 is SVGIG in the germline V gene (reference sequence). V lost 5 bases and J lost 6; bases outside the gene matches: 5. The CDR3 nucleotides read TGTGCCTGGGGACAGGGGGCTTTCCATGAAAAACTGTTTTTT. It yields the protein CAWGQGAFHEKLFF.

The chain joins TRBV6-5 to TRBJ1-1, with D perhaps matching TRBD1 (5 bases). Trimming removed 0 bases from V and 6 bases from J, with 5 bases in between. The CDR3 is 12 residues long. Germline-derived CDR1 and CDR2 are MNHEY and SVGAGI. This CDR3 reads CASSYSGAEAFF. The CDR3, as DNA: TGTGCCAGCAGTTACTCAGGGGCTGAAGCTTTCTTT.

The J gene is TRBJ2-3, the V gene TRBV7-9; TRBD2 matches 8 bases. Germline V CDR1 and CDR2: SEHNR, FQNEAQ (reference sequence). This CDR3 region has 16 residues. Trimming at V came to 5 bases and at J to 0 bases, leaving 7 bases not matched to a gene. The CDR3 spells CASSPRSGTSTDTQYF. DNA for the CDR3: TGTGCCAGCAGCCCCCGTAGCGGGACTAGCACAGATACGCAGTATTTT.

This chain connects TRBV5-1 to TRBJ1-1; D possibly corresponds to TRBD1 (5 bases). This CDR3 has 13 residues. Trimming shortened V by 7 bases and J by 4 bases, and 14 bases separated the two germline ends. Germline CDR1 is SGHRS and CDR2 is YFSETQ. The CDR3 nucleotides are TGCGCCAGCGGTTTAAGGGGAGGCACTGAAGCTTTCTTT. Protein sequence: CASGLRGGTEAFF.

The chain combines TRBV4-1 with TRBJ2-7; D is unresolved. The germline gives CDR1 MGHRA, CDR2 YSYEKL. The CDR3 is 16 amino acids. Deletions cut 0 bases from V and 2 bases from J, with 14 bases between. The CDR3 reads CASSQERQTAAYEQYF. CDR3 sequence (DNA): TGCGCCAGCAGCCAAGAGAGGCAGACGGCGGCCTACGAGCAGTACTTC.

The chain employs TRBV30 and TRBJ1-1; D remains unclear. Germline V CDR1 and CDR2: GTSNPN, SVGIG (reference sequence). Trimming stripped 2 bases from V and 8 bases from J, with 12 bases between. The CDR3 length is 12 residues. The CDR3 here is CAWSRRREEAFF. The CDR3 coding sequence is TGTGCCTGGAGTCGGCGGAGGGAGGAAGCTTTCTTT.

The chain carries TRBV7-2 and TRBJ2-2, with D possibly being TRBD2 (5 bases). Germline CDR1 SGHTA, CDR2 FQGNSA. CDR3 length equals 15 residues. V lost 1 base and J 1 base, leaving 7 bases between the germline ends. The CDR3 DNA sequence: TGTGCCAGCAGCTTAGGCGGGTGGAACACCGGGGAGCTGTTTTTT. This codes for CASSLGGWNTGELFF.

The chain has TRBV4-2 and TRBJ1-1; 8 positions match TRBD1. V lost 0 bases, J lost 4 bases, and 4 bases stayed unmatched. The germline gives CDR1 LGHNA, CDR2 YNFKEQ. This CDR3 has 15 amino acids. The CDR3 loop reads CASSQDPGGGTEAFF. CDR3 in DNA: TGTGCCAGCAGCCAAGATCCAGGGGGCGGCACTGAAGCTTTCTTT.

The chain carries TRBV7-9 and TRBJ2-4, with TRBD1 identical over 7 bases. Germline V gives CDR1 SEHNR, CDR2 FQNEAQ (reference sequence). CDR3 length: 14 amino acids. Trimming took 5 bases from V and 7 from J; bases not matched to a gene: 8. CDR3 loop: CASSLKTQGNIQYF. The CDR3 DNA follows: TGTGCCAGCAGCCTAAAAACACAGGGGAACATTCAGTACTTC.

This chain uses TRBV6-5 with TRBJ1-2; D might be TRBD1 (6 bases). Trimming left V 6 bases short and J 7 bases short, with 15 bases between. The CDR3 extends over 13 amino acids. Germline CDR1 and CDR2: MNHEY and SVGAGI. CDR3 amino acids: CASSLTGLGGYTF. The CDR3 nucleotides read TGTGCCAGCAGCCTCACAGGGTTGGGTGGCTACACCTTC.

V is TRBV9 and J is TRBJ1-1, with TRBD1 as a possible D gene (5 bases). Per germline, CDR1 SGDLS and CDR2 YYNGEE. The CDR3 covers 13 residues. Trimming removed 6 bases at V and 3 bases at J, with 12 bases between. In DNA form, the CDR3 reads TGTGCCAGCAATAGGGGAGGGGACACTGAAGCTTTCTTT. Translated, it gives CASNRGGDTEAFF.

In this sample, this clone turned up a few times. V usage is TRBV2 and J usage is TRBJ2-7; D not resolved. CDR1 and CDR2 from the germline V gene are SNHLY and FYNNEI. This CDR3 is built from 14 residues. The germline V and J ends were trimmed by 5 bases and 2 bases, with 13 bases remaining between them. This chain's CDR3 is CASSSRRSTYEQYF. The CDR3 bases are TGTGCCAGCAGTTCCCGACGGAGCACCTACGAGCAGTACTTC. Full variable domain (rest looked up from reference TRBV2 and TRBJ2-7): EPEVTQTPSHQVTQMGQEVILRCVPISNHLYFYWYRQILGQKVEFLVSFYNNEISEKSEIFDDQFSVERPDGSNFTLKIRSTKLEDSAMYFCASSSRRSTYEQYFGPGTRLTVT.

This clone occurred a few times. The gene calls are TRBV7-6 and TRBJ1-6; D is ambiguous. From germline, CDR1 is SGHVS and CDR2 FNYEAQ. This CDR3 has 17 residues. V lost 0 bases, J lost 7 bases, and 16 bases lay in between. As DNA, the CDR3 is TGTGCCAGCAGCTTAGCCCCCCCTTCGGGAGGGAATTCACCCCTCCACTTT. Its protein is CASSLAPPSGGNSPLHF.

The chain joins TRBV5-1 to TRBJ1-2; TRBD1 aligns across 7 bases. The CDR3 covers 14 residues. The J segment lost 2 bases and the V segment lost 0 bases, leaving 1 base of the junction unmatched. Germline V lookup: CDR1 SGHRS, CDR2 YFSETQ. The CDR3 reads CASSLGDRNYGYTF. CDR3 bases: TGCGCCAGCAGCTTGGGGGACAGAAACTATGGCTACACCTTC.

This chain connects TRBV9 to TRBJ1-1; 7 bases match TRBD1. This CDR3 spans 15 amino acids. Germline CDR1 and CDR2: SGDLS and YYNGEE. V was clipped by 2 bases and J by 5 bases; unmatched bases: 9. The CDR3 DNA sequence: TGTGCCAGCAGCGTCACTGCAGGGGGTCGGACTGAAGCTTTCTTT. Translation: CASSVTAGGRTEAFF.

The J gene is TRBJ1-4, the V gene TRBV19; D gene ambiguous. Trimming left V 4 bases short and J 0 bases short, with 9 bases between. Germline V gene data show CDR1 as LNHDA and CDR2 as SQIVND (reference sequence). The CDR3 runs to 15 residues. The DNA of the CDR3 is TGTGCCAGTAGTACTACCTCGGCAACTAATGAAAAACTGTTTTTT. As protein: CASSTTSATNEKLFF.

The chain links TRBV5-8 to TRBJ2-7, with D possibly being TRBD1 (6 bases). The germline gives CDR1 SGHTS, CDR2 YDEGEE. The CDR3 runs to 16 residues. V was pared by 0 bases and J by 0 bases, with 13 bases between. This CDR3 reads CASSLGRTAPSYEQYF. Here the CDR3 DNA reads TGTGCCAGCAGCTTGGGGCGGACAGCCCCCTCCTACGAGCAGTACTTC.